Detailed here is one T cell receptor (beta chain). What it binds is unknown. Other DNA sequences in this sample translate to the same CDR3. Germline CDR1 is SGHRS and CDR2 is YFSETQ. This CDR3 has 15 amino acids. V shed 4 bases and J 5 bases; nucleotides not matched to a gene: 2. Profiled with immunoSEQ multiplex PCR; TCRdb holds only in-frame clones, not every one. The repertoire holds about 88,000 clones, with approximately 90% as singletons. This sample is drawn from a study of graft-versus-host responses after intestinal transplantation. At the level of the study: Among the recipients, transplants were multivisceral, liver-intestinal, or isolated intestinal.

Regarding the study as a whole: Recipient marrow harbored GvH clones, some of which surfaced first in ileum or blood.

This sequence joins TRBV5-1 and TRBJ2-1; TRBD2 aligns across 14 bases. The clonotype comes from a human donor who was the organ donor for an intestinal transplant. Material: unstimulated CD4+ T cells sorted from spleen or lymph node cells, obtained before transplant. CDR3 DNA sequence: TGCGCCAGCAGCCCGGGACTAGCGGGAGACAATGAGCAGTTCTTC. This gives the protein CASSPGLAGDNEQFF.